This T cell receptor (beta chain) was observed in a study of shared clonotypes between healthy human individuals. Investigators divided CD4+ cells into CD45RA+ naive and CD45RA-negative memory subsets. This clone was counted a single time. Method: immunoSEQ multiplex PCR; TCRdb's copy keeps in-frame clones and lacks some. The sample holds about 2.5 million clones; under 95% are singletons and the top ten take approximately 0.4%. Specimen: naive CD4+ T cells from PBMCs. Subset denoted: CD45RA+ positively selected. This clonotype was obtained from a man aged 18 to 30 in good health. Some clones in this sample may be carry-over from other donors' samples.

The CDR3 region has the DNA TGTGCCAGCAGTTGGAAAGGGCGACTTTCAACCACCTACGAGCAGTACTTC. It yields the protein CASSWKGRLSTTYEQYF. The chain recombines TRBV27 with TRBJ2-7; no reliable D call. This CDR3 region has 17 residues. The V end lost 4 bases, the J end lost 2 bases, and 21 bases lay between the germline ends. Germline V CDR1 and CDR2: MNHEY, SMNVEV (reference sequence).